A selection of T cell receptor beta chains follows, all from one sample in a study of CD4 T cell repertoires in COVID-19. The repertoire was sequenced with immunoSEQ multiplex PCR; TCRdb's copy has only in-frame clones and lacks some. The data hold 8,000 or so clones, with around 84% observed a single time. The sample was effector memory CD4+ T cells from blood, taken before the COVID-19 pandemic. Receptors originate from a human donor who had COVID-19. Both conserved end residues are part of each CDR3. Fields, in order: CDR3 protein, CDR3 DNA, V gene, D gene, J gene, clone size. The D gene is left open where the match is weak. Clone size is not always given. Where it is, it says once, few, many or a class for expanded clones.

CASSLLGLGGLEQFF TGTGCCAGCAGCTTACTAGGACTAGGAGGTCTTGAGCAGTTCTTC TRBV7-9 TRBD2 TRBJ2-1 -
CASSARGYTF TGTGCCAGCAGCGCCCGGGGCTACACCTTC TRBV7-9 - TRBJ1-2 -
CASSRTGVYGYTF TGTGCCAGCAGTCGTACAGGGGTCTATGGCTACACCTTC TRBV27 TRBD1 TRBJ1-2 -
CASSSLAGAGETQYF TGTGCCAGCAGCTCTCTAGCGGGGGCAGGGGAGACCCAGTACTTC TRBV7-7 TRBD2 TRBJ2-5 -
CASSEPGTGDTYNEQFF TGTGCCAGCAGTGAACCCGGGACAGGAGACACTTACAATGAGCAGTTCTTC TRBV2 TRBD1 TRBJ2-1 -
CASSKEWAVESSYNEQFF TGTGCCAGCAGCAAAGAATGGGCTGTCGAAAGCTCCTACAATGAGCAGTTCTTC TRBV21-1 - TRBJ2-1 once
CASSLTGTTGELFF TGTGCCAGCAGCTTGACTGGGACAACCGGGGAGCTGTTTTTT TRBV5-6 - TRBJ2-2 few
CASSTGGLGYNEQFF TGTGCCAGCAGCACCGGGGGACTAGGTTACAATGAGCAGTTCTTC TRBV5-6 TRBD2 TRBJ2-1 -
CASSRTGQETQYF TGTGCCAGCAGCCGGACAGGACAAGAGACCCAGTACTTC TRBV5-4 TRBD1 TRBJ2-5 -
CASSLWANSGNTIYF TGCGCCAGCAGCTTGTGGGCGAACTCTGGAAACACCATATATTTT TRBV5-1 - TRBJ1-3 few
CASSLNRGGTGYEGYTF TGTGCCAGCAGTTTGAACAGGGGCGGCACTGGGTATGAGGGCTACACCTTC TRBV28 TRBD1 TRBJ1-2 -
CAIGGARGYTF TGTGCCATCGGCGGGGCCAGGGGCTACACCTTC TRBV10-3 - TRBJ1-2 -
CAWSGGDRGGEKLFF TGTGCCTGGAGTGGTGGGGACAGGGGAGGTGAAAAACTGTTTTTT TRBV30 TRBD1 TRBJ1-4 -
CASARVTGRGEQFF TGTGCTAGTGCCCGAGTTACAGGGCGCGGTGAGCAGTTCTTC TRBV12-5 - TRBJ2-1 -
CASSLGDTSTLNEQFF TGCGCCAGCAGCTTGGGGGACACCAGTACTCTAAATGAGCAGTTCTTC TRBV5-1 - TRBJ2-1 -
CASAKSLEKNQPQHF TGTGCCAGCGCAAAAAGTCTCGAGAAAAATCAGCCCCAGCATTTT TRBV28 - TRBJ1-5 -
CASSPTGILYEQYF TGTGCCAGCAGTCCGACAGGGATACTCTACGAGCAGTACTTC TRBV28 TRBD1 TRBJ2-7 once
CASSENHLVNTGELFF TGTGCCAGCAGTGAGAATCATCTAGTCAACACCGGGGAGCTGTTTTTT TRBV2 - TRBJ2-2 -
CASSLAGATNEKLFF TGTGCCAGCAGTTTAGCGGGTGCAACTAATGAAAAACTGTTTTTT TRBV28 - TRBJ1-4 -
CSPAPSTRFRDEQFF TGCAGCCCCGCCCCTTCGACTAGATTTAGGGATGAGCAGTTCTTC TRBV29-1 - TRBJ2-1 -
CASPPAGTGELFF TGCGCCAGCCCCCCTGCCGGCACCGGGGAGCTGTTTTTT TRBV5-1 - TRBJ2-2 -
CASRYWTGDTGELFF TGTGCCAGCAGGTACTGGACAGGGGATACCGGGGAGCTGTTTTTT TRBV4-2 TRBD1 TRBJ2-2 once
CASSPRPPNTGELFF TGTGCCAGCTCACCACGGCCTCCGAACACCGGGGAGCTGTTTTTT TRBV18 - TRBJ2-2 -
CASSQDRGRFNTGELFF TGCGCCAGCAGCCAAGACAGGGGCCGTTTTAACACCGGGGAGCTGTTTTTT TRBV4-1 - TRBJ2-2 -
CASSLLIQEQYF TGTGCCAGCAGTTTATTGATACAGGAGCAGTACTTC TRBV28 - TRBJ2-7 -
CASSYPQGAGAEAFF TGTGCCAGCAGTTATCCGCAGGGGGCTGGGGCTGAAGCTTTCTTT TRBV6-5 TRBD1 TRBJ1-1 -
CASSRRTSAEETQYF TGTGCCAGCAGTCGAAGGACTAGCGCAGAAGAGACCCAGTACTTC TRBV6-6 TRBD2 TRBJ2-5 -
CASSPRVGGQEQYF TGCGCCAGCAGTCCGAGGGTGGGGGGTCAGGAGCAGTACTTC TRBV5-1 - TRBJ2-7 medium-sized
CASSLAGNGANVLTF TGTGCCAGCAGCTTAGCCGGGAATGGGGCCAACGTCCTGACTTTC TRBV13 - TRBJ2-6 -
CASSRGGGLLAKNIQYF TGCGCCAGCAGCCGCGGCGGGGGTTTGTTAGCCAAAAACATTCAGTACTTC TRBV4-1 TRBD2 TRBJ2-4 once
CASSERSAGVYGYTF TGTGCCAGCAGTGAACGGAGCGCGGGGGTCTATGGCTACACCTTC TRBV6-1 - TRBJ1-2 few
CASSFFSGADEQYF TGTGCCAGCAGCTTCTTTTCCGGAGCCGACGAGCAGTACTTC TRBV7-2 - TRBJ2-7 medium-sized
CASSRRVRGYTF TGTGCCAGTAGTAGGAGGGTTAGGGGCTACACCTTC TRBV19 - TRBJ1-2 few
CASSRSRSPGELFF TGTGCCAGCAGCCGGTCCCGGAGCCCCGGGGAGCTGTTTTTT TRBV11-3 - TRBJ2-2 -
CASFGGVGSYNEQFF TGTGCCAGCTTCGGGGGTGTTGGGTCGTACAATGAGCAGTTCTTC TRBV7-8 - TRBJ2-1 -
CASSFSGTHGGAGELFF TGCGCCAGCAGCTTCTCCGGGACCCATGGCGGGGCCGGGGAGCTGTTTTTT TRBV5-1 - TRBJ2-2 -
CASSSILAGAREQYF TGTGCCAGCAGCTCAATACTAGCGGGAGCTCGCGAGCAGTACTTC TRBV7-2 TRBD2 TRBJ2-7 -
CASSWGQGGNQPQHF TGTGCCAGCAGCTGGGGACAGGGAGGCAATCAGCCCCAGCATTTT TRBV7-9 TRBD1 TRBJ1-5 -
CASSGGQGWGYGYTF TGTGCCAGCAGTGGCGGACAGGGATGGGGCTATGGCTACACCTTC TRBV6-5 TRBD1 TRBJ1-2 -
CASSLGGKLGPGNEQFF TGTGCCAGCAGCTTAGGGGGCAAGCTCGGTCCTGGCAATGAGCAGTTCTTC TRBV11-3 - TRBJ2-1 -